Listed below are T cell receptor beta chains from one sample, sequenced in a study of cytomegalovirus exposure and HLA in healthy donors. Sequenced by immunoSEQ multiplex PCR; TCRdb stores in-frame clones only, minus some. The table records 150,000 to 200,000 clones, around 62% of them present only once. Sequencing was performed on PBMCs. The origin of the receptors is a man aged 35-49 years in good health and CMV-seronegative. Each CDR3 is given with its conserved first and last residue. D genes are given only for firm matches. Not all rows give a size; the values are once, few, many and, for expanded clones, a class.

TRBJ1-4,TRBV5-1,.,TRBD1,TGCGCCAGCAGCTTGCCGGGACAGGGCGGTAAAAAACTGTTTTTT,CASSLPGQGGKKLFF
TRBJ2-3,TRBV19,.,TRBD1,TGTGCCAGTAGTCTCCGGACAGGACCTAGCACAGATACGCAGTATTTT,CASSLRTGPSTDTQYF
TRBJ2-2,TRBV7-6,few,TRBD2,TGTGCCAGCAGCTCTAGCGGGAGGAGAGATACCGGGGAGCTGTTTTTT,CASSSSGRRDTGELFF
TRBJ2-5,TRBV5-5,few,.,TGTGCCAGCAGCTCCCGAGATCAAGAGACCCAGTACTTC,CASSSRDQETQYF
TRBJ2-2,TRBV9,few,TRBD1,TGTGCCAGCAGCGGCCGGGACAGTAAAACCGGGGAGCTGTTTTTT,CASSGRDSKTGELFF
TRBJ2-3,TRBV7-3,.,.,TGTGCCAGCAGTCCTGGGGTTAGGGGAGATACGCAGTATTTT,CASSPGVRGDTQYF
TRBJ2-7,TRBV7-9,few,TRBD2,TGTTCCAGCGGGGCTAGCGGGTACGAGCAGTACTTC,CSSGASGYEQYF
TRBJ2-7,TRBV19,.,.,TGTGCCAGTAGTAGAGGGGGTCGCTTCTACGAGCAGTACTTC,CASSRGGRFYEQYF
TRBJ1-2,TRBV5-6,.,.,TGTGCCAGCAGCTTTAGACAGAACTATGGCTACACCTTC,CASSFRQNYGYTF
TRBJ2-3,TRBV10-3,.,TRBD2,TGTGCCAGCAGGGGGCCTAGCGGGGGGGCCCTTAGCACAGATACGCAGTATTTT,CASRGPSGGALSTDTQYF
TRBJ2-7,TRBV12-5,few,.,TGTGCTAGTGGTTTGATGGTTAGCGAGCAGTACTTC,CASGLMVSEQYF
TRBJ1-2,TRBV6-1,.,.,TGTGCCAGCAGTGAATTGGGCGCCGATGGCTACACCTTC,CASSELGADGYTF
TRBJ1-1,TRBV5-1,once,.,TGCGCCAGCAGCTTGGTTTCGGGGGGCGGTGAAGCTTTCTTT,CASSLVSGGGEAFF
TRBJ2-1,TRBV9,.,TRBD2,TGTGCCAGCAGCCTCCCGGGAGGTAGCGGGAGATATGAGCAGTTCTTC,CASSLPGGSGRYEQFF
TRBJ2-2,TRBV19,.,TRBD1,TGTGCCAGTAGTACCCAGGACAGGGGCACCGGGGAGCTGTTTTTT,CASSTQDRGTGELFF
TRBJ1-5,TRBV30,few,.,TGTGCCTGGAGTGACAGCTATAGCAATCAGCCCCAGCATTTT,CAWSDSYSNQPQHF
TRBJ2-2,TRBV11-1,few,TRBD1,TGTGCCAGCAGCTTGGACAGGGTAGCCGGGGAGCTGTTTTTT,CASSLDRVAGELFF
TRBJ2-1,TRBV18,few,TRBD2,TGTGCCAGCTTTGCCGGGACTAGCGGGATCTCCTACAATGAGCAGTTCTTC,CASFAGTSGISYNEQFF
TRBJ1-5,TRBV5-6,.,.,TGTGCCAGCAGCACGTGGGGGGGGAATCAGCCCCAGCATTTT,CASSTWGGNQPQHF
TRBJ2-5,TRBV10-1,.,.,TGCGCCAGCAGTTGGACATGCCAAGAGACCCAGTACTTC,CASSWTCQETQYF
TRBJ1-3,TRBV18,.,TRBD1,TGTGCCAGCTCACCTGGGACAGGCCCCCGAAACACCATATATTTT,CASSPGTGPRNTIYF
TRBJ1-3,TRBV7-9,.,.,TGTGCCAGCAGCCTCAGGGTTTCCGGAAACACCATATATTTT,CASSLRVSGNTIYF
TRBJ2-5,TRBV6-1,.,TRBD1,TGTGCCAGCAGTCCGGACAGGGGAGAGACCCAGTACTTC,CASSPDRGETQYF
TRBJ1-1,TRBV19,.,.,TGTGCCAGTAGTATACAGGGAAGGGGGACTGAAGCTTTCTTT,CASSIQGRGTEAFF
TRBJ2-2,TRBV5-1,.,TRBD2,TGCGCCAGCAGCATGGGAAAAGGGACTAGCGGGAACACCGGGGAGCTGTTTTTT,CASSMGKGTSGNTGELFF
TRBJ2-5,TRBV4-3,.,TRBD2,TGCGCCAGCAGCCAAGGGACTAGCGGGGGGTGGGCCCAAGAGACCCAGTACTTC,CASSQGTSGGWAQETQYF
TRBJ2-3,TRBV6-1,.,TRBD2,TGTGCCAGCAGTGAACTAGCGGGGGGGCCAGATACGCAGTATTTT,CASSELAGGPDTQYF
TRBJ2-7,TRBV7-9,.,TRBD1,TGTGCCAGCAGGACAGGGGGCGCGTACGAGCAGTACTTC,CASRTGGAYEQYF
TRBJ2-3,TRBV4-2,once,.,TGTGCCAGCAGCCAAGATGAGGGTGGAAATACGCAGTATTTT,CASSQDEGGNTQYF
TRBJ1-2,TRBV11-2,.,TRBD1,TGTGCCAGCAGCCCTAGCCCCGGGGACAGGGGGACCGGGTCCTATGGCTACACCTTC,CASSPSPGDRGTGSYGYTF
TRBJ1-1,TRBV2,.,.,TGTGCCAGTGTAATCTACACTGAAGCTTTCTTT,CASVIYTEAFF
TRBJ1-3,TRBV4-1,once,.,TGCGCCAGCAGCCAAGCCGCGGGACCGAACTCTGGAAACACCATATATTTT,CASSQAAGPNSGNTIYF
TRBJ2-1,TRBV13,.,.,TGTGCCAGCAGCCCAGACTCCCCGGATTCCTACAATGAGCAGTTCTTC,CASSPDSPDSYNEQFF
TRBJ2-1,TRBV7-9,.,TRBD2,TGTGCCAGCAGCCCTCAACTAGCGGGAGTCCTCTGGGAGCAGTTCTTC,CASSPQLAGVLWEQFF
TRBJ2-5,TRBV4-2,.,.,TGTGCCAGCAGCCAGGGACACTTACTCCAAGAGACCCAGTACTTC,CASSQGHLLQETQYF
TRBJ1-6,TRBV6-4,.,.,TGTGCCAGCAGAGCACAGATGTGGAATTCACCCCTCCACTTT,CASRAQMWNSPLHF
TRBJ1-2,TRBV6-5,few,TRBD1,TGTGCCAGCAGTGATCGGACAGGGTATAACGGCTACACCTTC,CASSDRTGYNGYTF
TRBJ2-7,TRBV18,.,TRBD1,TGTGCCAGCTCAAGGACCGGGACAGGGGACCACGAGCAGTACTTC,CASSRTGTGDHEQYF
TRBJ2-7,TRBV5-1,.,TRBD1,TGCGCCAGCAGCGGGGGTCCGGGCAAGGGACAGGCCTTTTTATGGTACGAGCAGTACTTC,CASSGGPGKGQAFLWYEQYF
TRBJ2-7,TRBV27,.,TRBD1,TGTGCCAGCAGTTCAGGGGGTTACGAGCAGTACTTC,CASSSGGYEQYF
TRBJ1-5,TRBV6-5,once,TRBD1,TGTGCCAGCAGCCTAGACAGGGGTGGCAATCAGCCCCAGCATTTT,CASSLDRGGNQPQHF
TRBJ1-4,TRBV18,.,.,TGTGCCAGCTCACCAAAGGGGGAAAAACTGTTTTTT,CASSPKGEKLFF
TRBJ2-1,TRBV10-3,.,.,TGTGCCATCAGTGAGATTTCCGGGAATGAGCAGTTCTTC,CAISEISGNEQFF
TRBJ1-2,TRBV6-6,.,.,TGTGCCAGCAGTCGCCAGGGAGGCGGCGATGGCTACACCTTC,CASSRQGGGDGYTF
TRBJ2-7,TRBV12-5,few,.,TGTGCTAGTGGTTTTGGGGCCCCCTACGAGCAGTACTTC,CASGFGAPYEQYF
TRBJ2-7,TRBV5-4,.,TRBD1,TGTGCCAGCAGCATACAGGGGATATACGCCTACGAGCAGTACTTC,CASSIQGIYAYEQYF
TRBJ2-1,TRBV7-3,.,.,TGTGCCAGCAGCTCCGGGACTCCAGACTACAATGAGCAGTTCTTC,CASSSGTPDYNEQFF
TRBJ1-2,TRBV4-1,.,.,TGCGCCAGCAGCCAAGATGCAGCTAACTATGGCTACACCTTC,CASSQDAANYGYTF
TRBJ1-2,TRBV30,.,.,TGTGCCTGGAGCTCTAACTATGGCTACACCTTC,CAWSSNYGYTF
TRBJ1-1,TRBV7-2,.,TRBD1,TGTGCCAGCAGCTCTCAAAGACTGGACAGGGTACGGGGTGAAGCTTTCTTT,CASSSQRLDRVRGEAFF